These 13 T cell receptor beta chains came from one sample sequenced in a study of CD8+CD57+ T cells in acquired aplastic anemia. Template material for TCR beta VDJ and CDR3 profiling consisted of genomic DNA. TCRdb itself ran the reads through MiXCR, one entry per CDR3 protein. The sample contains under 200,000 distinct CDR3 sequences, 40% to 60% of which appear only once. The authors sequenced patients whose flow cytometry had shown CD8+CD57+ cell expansion. The sequencing sample was made of sorted CD4+, CD8+, or CD8+CD57+ T cells (not recorded which) from PBMCs. These receptors were obtained from a human donor with aplastic anemia.

The table lists this clonotype with many counts. The V call is TRBV7-9, the J call TRBJ1-1; D is undetermined. From germline, CDR1 is SEHNR and CDR2 FQNEAQ (reference sequence). There are 12 residues in the CDR3. The germline V and J ends were trimmed by 2 bases and 8 bases, with 9 bases remaining between them. The CDR3 protein is CASSLFPHEAFF. The CDR3 region has the DNA TGTGCCAGCAGCTTATTCCCTCACGAAGCTTTCTTT.

Comments on this clonotype: A read error may explain this, as a much larger clone is one base away. The CDR3 sequence is CASSDGAGRLSGANVLTF. The CDR3 DNA follows: TGTGCCAGCAGCGATGGGGCAGGGCGTCTCTCTGGGGCCAACGTCCTGACTTTC. The chain links TRBV9 to TRBJ2-6; D is perhaps TRBD1 (5 bases). There are 18 residues in the CDR3. Germline V gene data show CDR1 as SGDLS and CDR2 as YYNGEE. Trimming stripped 3 bases from V and 0 bases from J, with 16 bases between.

This clonotype occurred many times. The chain combines TRBV7-9 with TRBJ1-3; D gene uncertain. V shed 5 bases and J shed 9 bases, with 11 bases lying between them. Per the germline V gene, CDR1 is SEHNR and CDR2 is FQNEAQ (reference sequence). The CDR3 runs to 12 residues. The CDR3 DNA is TGTGCCAGCAGCCCCTCTACCGGCACCATATATTTT. Translating gives CASSPSTGTIYF.

DNA of the CDR3: TGCAGCGTTGACAGAGACGGGGAAGGCTATGGCTACACCTTC. Translated, it gives CSVDRDGEGYGYTF. J is TRBJ1-2 and V is TRBV29-1, with unresolved D. CDR3 length: 14 residues. Deletions cut 3 bases from V and 4 bases from J, with 15 bases between. Looked up from germline, CDR1 is SQVTM and CDR2 is ANQGSEA.

This clonotype was found once. The CDR3 ends on some other residue instead of the conserved phenylalanine or tryptophan, so this is likely a read error. The V gene is TRBV24-1, the J gene TRBJ2-2; D ambiguous. The CDR3 has 15 amino acids. CDR1 KGHDR and CDR2 SFDVKD come from the germline V gene. The ends were cut back, 5 bases at V and 2 bases at J, with 11 bases in the middle. The DNA for the CDR3 is TGTGCCACCAGTGGTGGAGTACAAAACACCGGGGAGCTGTTTCTT. Its translation is CATSGGVQNTGELFL.

The chain combines TRBV4-1 with TRBJ1-3, with D uncertain. The germline V and J ends were trimmed by 0 bases and 9 bases, with 6 bases remaining between them. CDR3 length: 12 amino acids. Germline V lookup: CDR1 MGHRA, CDR2 YSYEKL. CDR3 region: CASSQDGVTIYF. The CDR3 DNA reads TGCGCCAGCAGCCAAGATGGGGTCACCATATATTTT.

V usage is TRBV29-1 and J usage is TRBJ2-7; no reliable D call. Deletions cut 7 bases from V and 0 bases from J, with 10 bases between. Germline V gene data show CDR1 as SQVTM and CDR2 as ANQGSEA. The CDR3 runs to 12 residues. The CDR3, as DNA: TGCAGCGGGAGTAGGGACTCCTACGAGCAGTACTTC. Encoded protein: CSGSRDSYEQYF.

V usage is TRBV11-2 and J usage is TRBJ1-6; no clear D. From germline, CDR1 is SGHAT and CDR2 FQNNGV. With 0 bases removed from V and 4 bases from J, the gap between germline ends came to 10 bases. The CDR3 is 16 residues long. The CDR3 DNA follows: TGTGCCAGCAGCTTAGATCCCCCCTCATATAATTCACCCCTCCACTTT. Translated, it gives CASSLDPPSYNSPLHF. The entire variable domain, with the rest obtained from reference TRBV11-2 and TRBJ1-6, is as follows: EAGVAQSPRYKIIEKRQSVAFWCNPISGHATLYWYQQILGQGPKLLIQFQNNGVVDDSQLPKDRFSAERLKGVDSTLKIQPAKLEDSAVYLCASSLDPPSYNSPLHFGNGTRLTVT.

This clonotype was picked up one time. The chain employs TRBV11-3 and TRBJ2-7; 9 bases line up with TRBD2. The CDR3 has 15 residues. Germline CDR1 reads SGHNT; CDR2 reads YENEEA. The V and J ends lost 5 bases and 2 bases, in that order; junction bases with no gene match: 7. DNA for the CDR3: TGTGCCAGCAGCCCTCCGGCTAGCGGGACCTACGAGCAGTACTTC. Amino acids: CASSPPASGTYEQYF.

This clonotype was observed at least ten times. V gene TRBV6-1 combines with J gene TRBJ2-7, with D possibly being TRBD2 (6 bases). V lost 6 bases and J lost 2, with 14 bases in between. The CDR3 spans 14 residues. In germline, CDR1 is MNHNS, CDR2 SASEGT. CDR3 coding DNA: TGTGCCAGCAGCCCCGGGACTGATGCCTACGAGCAGTACTTC. Translating it yields CASSPGTDAYEQYF.

Only a few counts were recorded for this clonotype. A much larger clone lies a single base off, so this may be a read error. CDR3 loop: CATSDRGGNQLQHF. The CDR3 DNA follows: TGTGCCACCAGTGATCGGGGGGGAAATCAGCTCCAGCATTTT. This chain joins TRBV24-1 and TRBJ1-5; D perhaps matches TRBD1 (5 bases). The CDR3 totals 14 residues. Germline V gene lookup returns CDR1 KGHDR and CDR2 SFDVKD.

The table lists this clonotype with many counts. The J gene is TRBJ1-1, the V gene TRBV19, with a weak D call TRBD1 (6 bases). V was cut by 6 bases and J by 0 bases, with 11 bases left in between. The germline gives CDR1 LNHDA, CDR2 SQIVND (reference sequence). The CDR3 length is 14 residues. The CDR3 here is CASRGGAMNTEAFF. The CDR3 coding sequence is TGTGCCAGTAGGGGGGGGGCAATGAACACTGAAGCTTTCTTT. The whole variable domain, remainder taken from reference TRBV19 and TRBJ1-1, is DGGITQSPKYLFRKEGQNVTLSCEQNLNHDAMYWYRQDPGQGLRLIYYSQIVNDFQKGDIAEGYSVSREKKESFPLTVTSAQKNPTAFYLCASRGGAMNTEAFFGQGTRLTVV.

The rearrangement uses TRBV10-2 and TRBJ2-1; 12 bases match TRBD2. Trimming cost V 6 bases and J 6 bases; bases outside gene matches: 15. This CDR3 comprises 18 residues. Germline CDR1 is WSHSY and CDR2 is SAAADI. CDR3 residues: CASRPRKTSGGQGNEQFF. CDR3 DNA: TGCGCCAGCAGACCAAGGAAAACTAGCGGGGGGCAAGGCAATGAGCAGTTCTTC.